This TCR beta chain was obtained from a study of shared clonotypes between healthy human individuals. Study details: Each donor's CD4 naive and CD4 memory cells filled three plates apiece, CD8 naive two, and CD8 memory one.

Trimming at V came to 3 bases and at J to 0 bases, leaving 3 bases not matched to a gene. This CDR3 comprises 16 residues. Germline CDR1 SGDLS, CDR2 YYNGEE. Original processing methods: In the immunoSEQ data, sequences were junction-only and lacked quality scores, so filtering differed. Libraries were prepared by immunoSEQ multiplex PCR; TCRdb keeps only in-frame clonotypes and omits some of them. That table furnishes V, J and clone size, whereas the DNA furnished D and trimming. This sample yields around 1.9 million clones, of which about 92% are seen a single time; approximately 1.7% belongs to the top ten. Naive CD8 cells lacked CD45RO and underwent positive selection for CCR7, leaving out terminally differentiated effector memory CD45RA+ cells.

Sample: naive CD8+ T cells from PBMCs. V gene TRBV9 combines with J gene TRBJ2-1; 10 bases match TRBD2. The receptor comes from a man between 18 and 35 years old in good health. Some clones in this sample may be carry-over from other donors' samples. In DNA form, the CDR3 reads TGTGCCAGCAGCGACGTAGCGGGAGGCTCCTACAATGAGCAGTTCTTC. Its protein product is CASSDVAGGSYNEQFF.